This T cell receptor (beta chain) was observed in a study of blood T cell repertoires in COVID-19. Looking at the study overall: Italy, Spain and the United States were the sources of the convalescent and acute COVID-19 samples. PBMCs, B-cell-depleted T cells, or T cells were the source of the cDNA or gDNA that made up the material.

This clone was counted once. Per the original data handling: Counts of nucleated cells, estimated from reference gene primer amplification, were obtained. The repertoire was sequenced with immunoSEQ multiplex PCR; TCRdb's copy has only in-frame clones and lacks some. Clonal size and the V and J genes are those of that table, whereas D and trimming came from the DNA. The sample has a few hundred thousand clones; roughly 88% are singletons. The origin of this receptor is a man aged 35 to 55 who had recovered from COVID-19. The sequencing input was peripheral blood.

The CDR3 protein is CASSFLAGRTDTQYF. In DNA, the CDR3 is TGCGCCAGCAGTTTCCTAGCGGGACGGACAGATACGCAGTATTTT. This chain joins TRBV5-1 and TRBJ2-3; 9 bases are a match to TRBD2. With V trimmed by 5 bases and J by 3 bases, 7 bases remained unmatched. Germline V gives CDR1 SGHRS, CDR2 YFSETQ. The length of the CDR3 is 15 residues.